The T cell receptor beta chain under discussion was sequenced for a study of blood T cell repertoires in COVID-19. Across the whole study: PBMCs, B-cell-depleted T cells, or T cells provided the cDNA or gDNA that made up the material.

Patients at the Seattle site were enrolled during active infection and followed longitudinally. Study processing details: Quantification of nucleated cells was approximated via reference gene primer amplification. Assay used: immunoSEQ multiplex PCR; TCRdb lists only in-frame clones, some missing. V, J and clone size were drawn from that table, and D and trimming were deduced from the DNA. The sample has some 130,000 clones, roughly nine tenths seen once. Material: peripheral blood. The origin of this receptor is a man in his sixties with COVID-19, enrolled during active disease.

In DNA, the CDR3 is TGTGCCAGCAGTACCTTCGCGGGAGCCTCCTACGAGCAGTACTTC. Translation gives CASSTFAGASYEQYF. The chain uses TRBV27 and TRBJ2-7, with 7 positions matching TRBD2. Germline V lookup: CDR1 MNHEY, CDR2 SMNVEV (reference sequence). This CDR3 has 15 amino acids. With V trimmed by 5 bases and J by 0 bases, 7 bases remained unmatched.